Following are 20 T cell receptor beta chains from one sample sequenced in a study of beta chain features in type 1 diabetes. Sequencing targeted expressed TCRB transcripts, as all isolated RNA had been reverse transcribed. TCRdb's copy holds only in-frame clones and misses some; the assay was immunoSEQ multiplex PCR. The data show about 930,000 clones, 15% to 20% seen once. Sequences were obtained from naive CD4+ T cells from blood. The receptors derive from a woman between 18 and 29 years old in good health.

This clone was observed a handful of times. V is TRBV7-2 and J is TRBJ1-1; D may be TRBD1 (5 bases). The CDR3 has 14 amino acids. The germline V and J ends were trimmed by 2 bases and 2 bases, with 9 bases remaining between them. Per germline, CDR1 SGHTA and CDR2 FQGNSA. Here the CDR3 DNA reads TGTGCCAGCAGCTTACAGGGTGGAAACACTGAAGCTTTCTTT. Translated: CASSLQGGNTEAFF.

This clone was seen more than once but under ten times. The CDR3, as DNA: TGTGCCAGCAGCAAAGCTGGGCGGGGAAGCTACGAGCAGTACTTC. This translates into CASSKAGRGSYEQYF. The chain links TRBV7-9 to TRBJ2-7, with TRBD2 as a possible D gene (6 bases). The V end was cut by 5 bases, the J end by 3 bases, with 17 bases between. This CDR3 region has 15 residues. Germline V lookup: CDR1 SEHNR, CDR2 FQNEAQ (reference sequence).

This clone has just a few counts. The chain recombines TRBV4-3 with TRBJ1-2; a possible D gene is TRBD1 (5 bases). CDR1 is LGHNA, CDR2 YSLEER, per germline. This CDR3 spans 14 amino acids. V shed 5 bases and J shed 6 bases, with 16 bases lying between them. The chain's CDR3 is CASSDQPSGNGYTF. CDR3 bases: TGCGCCAGCAGCGACCAACCCTCAGGGAATGGCTACACCTTC.

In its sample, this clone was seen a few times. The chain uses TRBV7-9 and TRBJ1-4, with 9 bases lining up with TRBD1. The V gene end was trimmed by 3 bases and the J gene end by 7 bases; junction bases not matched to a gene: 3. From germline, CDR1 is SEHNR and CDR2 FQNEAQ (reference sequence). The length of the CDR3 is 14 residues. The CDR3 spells CASSLGTGSEKLFF. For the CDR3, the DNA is TGTGCCAGCAGCTTGGGGACAGGGAGTGAAAAACTGTTTTTT. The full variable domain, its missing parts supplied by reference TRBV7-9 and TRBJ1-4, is DTGVSQNPRHKITKRGQNVTFRCDPISEHNRLYWYRQTLGQGPEFLTYFQNEAQLEKSRLLSDRFSAERPKGSFSTLEIQRTEQGDSAMYLCASSLGTGSEKLFFGSGTQLSVL.

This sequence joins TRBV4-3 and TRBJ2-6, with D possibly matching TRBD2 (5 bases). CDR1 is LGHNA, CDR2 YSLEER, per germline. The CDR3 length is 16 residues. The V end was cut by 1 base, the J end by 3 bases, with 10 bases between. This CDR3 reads CASSQVAGGGANVLTF. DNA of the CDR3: TGCGCCAGCAGCCAAGTCGCGGGCGGTGGGGCCAACGTCCTGACTTTC.

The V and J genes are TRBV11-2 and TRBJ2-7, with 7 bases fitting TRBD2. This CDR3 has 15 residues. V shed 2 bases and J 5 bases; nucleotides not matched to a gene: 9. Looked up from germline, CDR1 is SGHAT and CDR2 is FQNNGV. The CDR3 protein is CASSLLEGGPHEQYF. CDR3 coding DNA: TGTGCCAGCAGCTTATTGGAGGGAGGGCCTCACGAGCAGTACTTC.

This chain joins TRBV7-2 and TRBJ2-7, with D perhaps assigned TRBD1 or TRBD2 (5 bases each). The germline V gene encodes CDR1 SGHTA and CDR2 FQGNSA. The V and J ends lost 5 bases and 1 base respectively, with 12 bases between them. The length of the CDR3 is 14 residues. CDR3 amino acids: CASSPGALSYEQYF. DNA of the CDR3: TGTGCCAGCAGCCCCGGGGCCCTGTCCTACGAGCAGTACTTC.

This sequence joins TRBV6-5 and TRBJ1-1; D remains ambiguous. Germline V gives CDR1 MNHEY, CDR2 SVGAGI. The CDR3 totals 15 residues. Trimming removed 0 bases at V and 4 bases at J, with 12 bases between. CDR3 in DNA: TGTGCCAGCAGTTACTCTCCCGGGATCCGCACTGAAGCTTTCTTT. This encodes CASSYSPGIRTEAFF.

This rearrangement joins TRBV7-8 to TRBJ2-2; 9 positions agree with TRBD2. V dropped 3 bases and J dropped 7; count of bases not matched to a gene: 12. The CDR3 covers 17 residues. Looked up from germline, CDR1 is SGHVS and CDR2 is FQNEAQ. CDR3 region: CASSLFRAGGNDGELFF. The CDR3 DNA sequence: TGTGCCAGCAGCTTGTTCCGAGCGGGAGGAAACGACGGGGAGCTGTTTTTT.

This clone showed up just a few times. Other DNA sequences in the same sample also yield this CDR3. In nucleotides, the CDR3 is TGTGCCAGCAGTTCGGGGCAGACCTACGAGCAGTACTTC. Its protein is CASSSGQTYEQYF. The genes are TRBV28 and TRBJ2-7; D possibly matches TRBD1 or TRBD2 (5 bases each). The CDR3 is 13 residues long. Deletions cut 4 bases from V and 2 bases from J, with 9 bases between. CDR1 and CDR2 (germline): MDHEN, SYDVKM. The full variable domain, with the rest looked up from reference TRBV28 and TRBJ2-7, is DVKVTQSSRYLVKRTGEKVFLECVQDMDHENMFWYRQDPGLGLRLIYFSYDVKMKEKGDIPEGYSVSREKKERFSLILESASTNQTSMYLCASSSGQTYEQYFGPGTRLTVT.

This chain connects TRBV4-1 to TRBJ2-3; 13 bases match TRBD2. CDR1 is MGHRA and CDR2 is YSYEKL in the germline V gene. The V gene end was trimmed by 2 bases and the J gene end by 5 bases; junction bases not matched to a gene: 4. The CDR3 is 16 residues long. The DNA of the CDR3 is TGCGCCAGCAGCCAACGACTAGCGGGAGGAGTAGATACGCAGTATTTT. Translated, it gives CASSQRLAGGVDTQYF.

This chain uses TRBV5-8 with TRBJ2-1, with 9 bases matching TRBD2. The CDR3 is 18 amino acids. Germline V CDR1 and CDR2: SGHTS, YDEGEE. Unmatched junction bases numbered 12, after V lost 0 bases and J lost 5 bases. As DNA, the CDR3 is TGTGCCAGCAGCTTGGTTTTGCTAGCGGGAATGTCGGACAATGAGCAGTTCTTC. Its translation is CASSLVLLAGMSDNEQFF.

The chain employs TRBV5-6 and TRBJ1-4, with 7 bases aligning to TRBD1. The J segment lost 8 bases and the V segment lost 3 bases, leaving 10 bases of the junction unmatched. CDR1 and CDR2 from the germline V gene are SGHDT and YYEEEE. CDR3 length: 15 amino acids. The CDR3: CASSYLQGGPEKLFF. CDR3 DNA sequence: TGTGCCAGCAGCTATCTGCAGGGGGGTCCCGAAAAACTGTTTTTT.

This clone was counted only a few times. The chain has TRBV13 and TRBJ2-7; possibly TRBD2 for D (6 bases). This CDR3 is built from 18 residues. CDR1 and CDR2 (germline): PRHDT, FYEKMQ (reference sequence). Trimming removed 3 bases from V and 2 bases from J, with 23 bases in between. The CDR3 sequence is CASSLRDGGIDLTYEQYF. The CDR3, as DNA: TGTGCCAGCAGCTTGAGGGACGGAGGGATTGATTTAACCTACGAGCAGTACTTC.

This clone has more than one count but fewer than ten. The DNA of the CDR3 is TGTGCCAGCAGCTCGGGACTAGCGGACCAAGAGACCCAGTACTTC. As protein: CASSSGLADQETQYF. This chain connects TRBV7-9 to TRBJ2-5; 11 bases fit TRBD2. J gave up 0 bases and V 4 bases, and 1 base lay outside the gene matches. This CDR3 has 15 amino acids. Germline loops: CDR1 SEHNR, CDR2 FQNEAQ (reference sequence).

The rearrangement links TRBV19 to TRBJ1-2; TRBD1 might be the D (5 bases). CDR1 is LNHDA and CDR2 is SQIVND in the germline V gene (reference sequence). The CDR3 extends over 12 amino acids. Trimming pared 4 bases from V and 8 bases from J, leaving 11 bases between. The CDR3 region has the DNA TGTGCCAGTAGTAACGAGGGGCTGGGCTACACCTTC. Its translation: CASSNEGLGYTF.

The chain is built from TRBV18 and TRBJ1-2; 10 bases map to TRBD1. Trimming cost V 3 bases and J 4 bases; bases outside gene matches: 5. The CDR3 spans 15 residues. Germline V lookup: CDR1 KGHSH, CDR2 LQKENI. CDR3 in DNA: TGTGCCAGCTCACCGGGGGGACAGGGGAGCTATGGCTACACCTTC. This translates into CASSPGGQGSYGYTF. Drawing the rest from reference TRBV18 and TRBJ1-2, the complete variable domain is NAGVMQNPRHLVRRRGQEARLRCSPMKGHSHVYWYRQLPEEGLKFMVYLQKENIIDESGMPKERFSAEFPKEGPSILRIQQVVRGDSAAYFCASSPGGQGSYGYTFGSGTRLTVV.

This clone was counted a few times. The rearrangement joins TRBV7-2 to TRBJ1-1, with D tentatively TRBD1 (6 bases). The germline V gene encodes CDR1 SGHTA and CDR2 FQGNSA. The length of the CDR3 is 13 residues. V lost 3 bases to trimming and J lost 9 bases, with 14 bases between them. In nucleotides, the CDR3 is TGTGCCAGCAGCTTTAATTCCAGGGGAAAAGCTTTCTTT. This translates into CASSFNSRGKAFF.

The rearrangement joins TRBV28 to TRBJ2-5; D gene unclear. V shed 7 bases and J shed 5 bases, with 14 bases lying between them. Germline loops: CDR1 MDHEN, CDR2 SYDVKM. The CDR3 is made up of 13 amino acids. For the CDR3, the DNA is TGTGCCAGCACCCAAGCCGTGATTGAGACCCAGTACTTC. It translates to CASTQAVIETQYF.

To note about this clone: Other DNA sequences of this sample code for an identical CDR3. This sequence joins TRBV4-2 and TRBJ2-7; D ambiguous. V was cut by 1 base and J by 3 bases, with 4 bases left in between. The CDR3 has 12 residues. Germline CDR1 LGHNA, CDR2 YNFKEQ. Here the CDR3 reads CASSQVGYEQYF. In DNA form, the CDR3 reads TGTGCCAGCAGCCAAGTCGGCTACGAGCAGTACTTC.